The source of this T cell receptor beta chain is a study of shared clonotypes between healthy human individuals. Study in general: The people who gave samples were a couple of women and a few men aged 18 to 49.

Replicate PCRs for sorted subsets used approximately 190 ng DNA; this equaled about 30,000 T cell genomes. The assay was immunoSEQ multiplex PCR, and TCRdb's table has in-frame clones only and misses some. The table shows just over 2,000,000 clones, with 90% to 95% occurring only once. The CDR3 consists of 13 residues. The germline V gene has CDR1 MNHNY and CDR2 SVGAGI (reference sequence). The V and J ends lost 6 bases and 5 bases respectively, with 13 bases between them. This sequence joins TRBV6-6 and TRBJ1-2; a possible D gene is TRBD1 (6 bases). This TCR derives from a man younger than 35 in good health. The sequenced sample consisted of naive CD4+ T cells sorted from blood. Documented subset: CD45RA+ positively selected. This CDR3 reads CASRGGGKYGYTF. The CDR3 coding sequence is TGTGCCAGCAGAGGGGGAGGGAAGTATGGCTACACCTTC.